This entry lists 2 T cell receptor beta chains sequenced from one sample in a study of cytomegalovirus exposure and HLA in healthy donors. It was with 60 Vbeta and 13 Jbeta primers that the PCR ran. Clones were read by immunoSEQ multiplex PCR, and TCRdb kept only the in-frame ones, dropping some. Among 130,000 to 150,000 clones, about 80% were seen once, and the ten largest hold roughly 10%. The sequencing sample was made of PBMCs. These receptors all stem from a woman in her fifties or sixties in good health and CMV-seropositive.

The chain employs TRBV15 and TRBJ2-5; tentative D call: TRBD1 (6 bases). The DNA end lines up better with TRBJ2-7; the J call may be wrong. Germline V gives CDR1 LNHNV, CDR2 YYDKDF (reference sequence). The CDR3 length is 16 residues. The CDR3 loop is CATSRGGGRGSYEQYF. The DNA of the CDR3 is TGTGCCACCAGCAGAGGAGGGGGTAGGGGCTCCTACGAGCAGTACTTC.

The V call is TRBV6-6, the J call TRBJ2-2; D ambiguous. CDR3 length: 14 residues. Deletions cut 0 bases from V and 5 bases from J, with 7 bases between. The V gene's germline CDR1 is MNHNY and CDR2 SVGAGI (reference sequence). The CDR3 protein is CASSYSSQTGELFF. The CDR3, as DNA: TGTGCCAGCAGTTACTCGTCACAGACCGGGGAGCTGTTTTTT.